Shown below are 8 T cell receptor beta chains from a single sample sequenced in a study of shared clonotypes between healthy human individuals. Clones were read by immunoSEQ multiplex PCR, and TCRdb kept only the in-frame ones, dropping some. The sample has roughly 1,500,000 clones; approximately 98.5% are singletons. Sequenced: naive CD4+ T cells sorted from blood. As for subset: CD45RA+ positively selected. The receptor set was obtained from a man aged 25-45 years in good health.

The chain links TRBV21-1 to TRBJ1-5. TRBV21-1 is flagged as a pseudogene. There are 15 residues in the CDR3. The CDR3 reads CARREIRPSNQPQHF. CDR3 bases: TGTGCCCGTAGGGAGATTCGACCTAGCAATCAGCCCCAGCATTTT.

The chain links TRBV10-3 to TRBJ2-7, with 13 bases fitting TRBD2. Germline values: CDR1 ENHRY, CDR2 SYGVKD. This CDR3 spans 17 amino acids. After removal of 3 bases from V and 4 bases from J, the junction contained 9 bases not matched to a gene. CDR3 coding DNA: TGTGCCATCAGTGACCCCAGGGAACTAGCGGGAGGGTACGAGCAGTACTTC. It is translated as CAISDPRELAGGYEQYF.

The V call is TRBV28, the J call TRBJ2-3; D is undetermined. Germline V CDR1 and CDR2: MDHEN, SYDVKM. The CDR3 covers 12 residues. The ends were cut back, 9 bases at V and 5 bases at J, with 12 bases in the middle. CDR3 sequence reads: CASTGVRDTQYF. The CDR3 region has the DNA TGTGCCAGTACGGGTGTCAGAGATACGCAGTATTTT.

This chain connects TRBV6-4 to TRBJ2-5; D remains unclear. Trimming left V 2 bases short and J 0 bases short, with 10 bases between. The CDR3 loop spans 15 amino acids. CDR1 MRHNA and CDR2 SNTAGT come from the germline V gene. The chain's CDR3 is CASSDDFRDQETQYF. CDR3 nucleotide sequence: TGTGCCAGCAGTGACGATTTCCGGGACCAAGAGACCCAGTACTTC.

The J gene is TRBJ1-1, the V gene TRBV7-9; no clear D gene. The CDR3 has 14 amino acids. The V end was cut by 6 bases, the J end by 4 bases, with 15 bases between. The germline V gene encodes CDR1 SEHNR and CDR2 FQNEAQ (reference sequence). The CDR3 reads CASRLGPWGTEAFF. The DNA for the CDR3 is TGTGCCAGCAGATTGGGCCCCTGGGGCACTGAAGCTTTCTTT.

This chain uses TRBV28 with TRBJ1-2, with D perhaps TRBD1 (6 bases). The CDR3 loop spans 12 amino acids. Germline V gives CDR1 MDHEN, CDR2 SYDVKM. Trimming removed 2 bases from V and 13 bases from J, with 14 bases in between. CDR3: CASSLGTGTLTF. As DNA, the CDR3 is TGTGCCAGCAGTTTAGGTACCGGGACACTCACCTTC.

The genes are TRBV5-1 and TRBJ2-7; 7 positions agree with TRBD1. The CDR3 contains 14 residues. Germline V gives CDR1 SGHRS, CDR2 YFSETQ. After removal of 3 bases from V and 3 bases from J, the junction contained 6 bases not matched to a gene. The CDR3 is CASSSYGQDYEQYF. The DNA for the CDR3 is TGCGCCAGCAGCTCCTACGGACAGGACTACGAGCAGTACTTC.

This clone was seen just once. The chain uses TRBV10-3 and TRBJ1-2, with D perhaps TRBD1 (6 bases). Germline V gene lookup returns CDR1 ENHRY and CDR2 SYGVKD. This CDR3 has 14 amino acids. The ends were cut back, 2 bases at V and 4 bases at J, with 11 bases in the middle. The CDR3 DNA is TGTGCCATCAGTGAGAAAGGGGGTTTCTATGGCTACACCTTC. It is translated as CAISEKGGFYGYTF.